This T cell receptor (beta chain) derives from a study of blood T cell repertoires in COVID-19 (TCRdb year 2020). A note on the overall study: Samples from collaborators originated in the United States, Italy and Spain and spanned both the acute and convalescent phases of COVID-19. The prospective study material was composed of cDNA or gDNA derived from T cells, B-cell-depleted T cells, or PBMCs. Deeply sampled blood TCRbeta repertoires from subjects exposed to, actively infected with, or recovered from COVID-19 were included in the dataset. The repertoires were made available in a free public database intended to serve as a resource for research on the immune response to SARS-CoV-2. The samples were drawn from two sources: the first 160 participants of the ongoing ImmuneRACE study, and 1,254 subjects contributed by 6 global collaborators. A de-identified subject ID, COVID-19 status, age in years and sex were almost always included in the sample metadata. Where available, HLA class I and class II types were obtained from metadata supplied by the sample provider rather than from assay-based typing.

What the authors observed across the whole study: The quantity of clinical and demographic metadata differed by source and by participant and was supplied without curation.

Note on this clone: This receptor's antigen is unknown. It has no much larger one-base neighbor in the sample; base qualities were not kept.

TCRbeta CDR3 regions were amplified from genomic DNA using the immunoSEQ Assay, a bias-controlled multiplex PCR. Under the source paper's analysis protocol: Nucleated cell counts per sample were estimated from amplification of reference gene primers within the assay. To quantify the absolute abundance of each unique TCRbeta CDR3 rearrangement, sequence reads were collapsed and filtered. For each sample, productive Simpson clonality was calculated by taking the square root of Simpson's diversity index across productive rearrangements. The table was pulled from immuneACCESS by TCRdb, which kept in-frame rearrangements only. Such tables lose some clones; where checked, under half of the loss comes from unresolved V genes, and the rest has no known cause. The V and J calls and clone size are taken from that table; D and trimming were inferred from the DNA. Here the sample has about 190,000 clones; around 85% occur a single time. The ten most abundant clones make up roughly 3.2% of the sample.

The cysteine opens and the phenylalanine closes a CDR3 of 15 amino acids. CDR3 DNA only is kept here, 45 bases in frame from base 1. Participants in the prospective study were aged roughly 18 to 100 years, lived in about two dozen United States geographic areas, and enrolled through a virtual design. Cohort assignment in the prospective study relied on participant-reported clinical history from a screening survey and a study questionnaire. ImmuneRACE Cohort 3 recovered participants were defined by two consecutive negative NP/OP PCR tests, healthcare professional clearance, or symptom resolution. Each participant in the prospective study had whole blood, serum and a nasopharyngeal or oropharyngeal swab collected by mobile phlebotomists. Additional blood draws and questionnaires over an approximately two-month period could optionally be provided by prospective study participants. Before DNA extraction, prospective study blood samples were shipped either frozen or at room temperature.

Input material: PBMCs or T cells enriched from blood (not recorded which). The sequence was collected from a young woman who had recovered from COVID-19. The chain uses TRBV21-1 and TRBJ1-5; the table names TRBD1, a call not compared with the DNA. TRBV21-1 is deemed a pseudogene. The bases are TGTGCCAGCAGCAAGGGACAACCTAGCAATCAGCCCCAGCATTTT. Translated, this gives CASSKGQPSNQPQHF.